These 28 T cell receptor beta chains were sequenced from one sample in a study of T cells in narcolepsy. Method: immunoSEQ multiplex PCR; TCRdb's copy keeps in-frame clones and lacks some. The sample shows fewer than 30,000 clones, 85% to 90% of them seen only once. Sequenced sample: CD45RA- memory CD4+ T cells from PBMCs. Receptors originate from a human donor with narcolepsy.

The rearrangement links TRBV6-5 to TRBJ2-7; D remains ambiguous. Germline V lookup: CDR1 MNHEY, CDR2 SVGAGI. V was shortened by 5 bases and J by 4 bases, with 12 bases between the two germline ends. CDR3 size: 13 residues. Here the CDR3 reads CASSEAFNYEQYF. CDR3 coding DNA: TGTGCCAGCAGTGAAGCGTTCAATTACGAGCAGTACTTC.

The CDR3 loop is CASSTPGSGTGRTGGELFF. The CDR3, as DNA: TGTGCCAGCAGCACACCCGGTTCCGGGACAGGGCGAACAGGCGGGGAGCTGTTTTTT. The chain joins TRBV13 to TRBJ2-2; 9 bases are shared with TRBD1. Trimming removed 5 bases from V and 7 bases from J; junction bases left unmatched: 20. This CDR3 is built from 19 residues. Germline CDR1 and CDR2: PRHDT and FYEKMQ (reference sequence). Combining the CDR3 with reference TRBV13 and TRBJ2-2 gives the whole variable domain AAGVIQSPRHLIKEKRETATLKCYPIPRHDTVYWYQQGPGQDPQFLISFYEKMQSDKGSIPDRFSAQQFSDYHSELNMSSLELGDSALYFCASSTPGSGTGRTGGELFFGEGSRLTVL.

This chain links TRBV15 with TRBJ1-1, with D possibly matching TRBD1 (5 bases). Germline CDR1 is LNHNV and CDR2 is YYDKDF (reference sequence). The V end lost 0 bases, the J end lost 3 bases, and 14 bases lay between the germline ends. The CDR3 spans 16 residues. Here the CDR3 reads CATSRDKGRGDTEAFF. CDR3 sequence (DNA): TGTGCCACCAGCAGAGATAAGGGTAGGGGTGACACTGAAGCTTTCTTT.

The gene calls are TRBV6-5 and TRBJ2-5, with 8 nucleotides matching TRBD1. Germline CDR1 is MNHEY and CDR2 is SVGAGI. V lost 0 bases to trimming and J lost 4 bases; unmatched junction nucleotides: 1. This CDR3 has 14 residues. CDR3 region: CASSYSGQGETQYF. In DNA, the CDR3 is TGTGCCAGCAGTTACTCCGGACAGGGAGAGACCCAGTACTTC.

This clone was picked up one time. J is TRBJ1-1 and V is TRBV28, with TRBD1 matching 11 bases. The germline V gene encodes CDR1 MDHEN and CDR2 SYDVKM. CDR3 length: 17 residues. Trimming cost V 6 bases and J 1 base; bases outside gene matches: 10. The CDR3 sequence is CASRSWTGGSENTEAFF. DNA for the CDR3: TGTGCCAGCAGGTCGTGGACAGGGGGCTCAGAGAACACTGAAGCTTTCTTT.

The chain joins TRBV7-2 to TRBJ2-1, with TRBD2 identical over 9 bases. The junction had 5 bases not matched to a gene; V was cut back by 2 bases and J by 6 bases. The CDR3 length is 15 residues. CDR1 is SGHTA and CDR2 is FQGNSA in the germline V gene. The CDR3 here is CASSLNSGSINEQFF. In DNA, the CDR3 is TGTGCCAGCAGCTTAAATAGCGGGAGTATCAATGAGCAGTTCTTC.

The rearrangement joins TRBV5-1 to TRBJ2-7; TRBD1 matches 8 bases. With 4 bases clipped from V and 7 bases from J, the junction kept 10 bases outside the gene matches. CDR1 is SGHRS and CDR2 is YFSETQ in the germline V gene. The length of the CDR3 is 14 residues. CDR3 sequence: CASSNGQGIREQYF. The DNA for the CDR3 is TGCGCCAGCAGCAACGGACAGGGTATTCGAGAGCAGTACTTC.

The CDR3 here is CASYGTSGRNEQFF. The CDR3 bases are TGTGCCAGTTACGGGACTAGCGGGAGAAATGAGCAGTTCTTC. V and J are TRBV27 and TRBJ2-1; 14 bases line up with TRBD2. The CDR3 runs to 14 residues. Germline CDR1 and CDR2: MNHEY and SMNVEV (reference sequence). The V and J ends lost 9 bases and 7 bases, in that order; junction bases with no gene match: 5.

The CDR3 protein is CASSFSGTTTSEQYF. The CDR3 nucleotides read TGTGCCAGCAGTTTCTCCGGGACTACTACGTCCGAGCAGTACTTC. The chain links TRBV6-6 to TRBJ2-7, with 7 bases lining up with TRBD2. V was pared by 4 bases and J by 6 bases, with 12 bases of the junction left unmatched. CDR1 is MNHNY and CDR2 is SVGAGI in the germline V gene (reference sequence). The CDR3 consists of 15 residues.

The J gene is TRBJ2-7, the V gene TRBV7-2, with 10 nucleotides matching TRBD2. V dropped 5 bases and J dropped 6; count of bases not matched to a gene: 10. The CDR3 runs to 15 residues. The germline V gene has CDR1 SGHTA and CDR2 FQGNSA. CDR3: CASSASSGRYSEQYF. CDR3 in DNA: TGTGCCAGCAGCGCATCTAGCGGGAGATACAGCGAGCAGTACTTC.

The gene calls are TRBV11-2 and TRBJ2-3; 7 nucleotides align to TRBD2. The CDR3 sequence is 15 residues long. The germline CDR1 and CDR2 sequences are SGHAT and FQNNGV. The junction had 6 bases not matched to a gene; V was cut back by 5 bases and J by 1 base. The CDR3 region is CASSPNRGGTDTQYF. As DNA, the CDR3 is TGTGCCAGCAGCCCAAACCGGGGGGGCACAGATACGCAGTATTTT.

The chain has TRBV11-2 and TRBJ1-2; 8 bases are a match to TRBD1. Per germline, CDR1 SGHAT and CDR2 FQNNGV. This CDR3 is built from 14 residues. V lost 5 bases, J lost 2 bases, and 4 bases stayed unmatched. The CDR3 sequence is CASSAQGGNYGYTF. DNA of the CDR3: TGTGCCAGCAGCGCACAGGGGGGCAACTATGGCTACACCTTC.

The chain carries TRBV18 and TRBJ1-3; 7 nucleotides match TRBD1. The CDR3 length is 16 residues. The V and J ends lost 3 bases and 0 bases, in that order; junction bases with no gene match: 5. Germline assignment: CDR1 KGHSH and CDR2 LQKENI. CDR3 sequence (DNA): TGTGCCAGCTCACCCACAGGGGTTGACTCTGGAAACACCATATATTTT. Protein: CASSPTGVDSGNTIYF.

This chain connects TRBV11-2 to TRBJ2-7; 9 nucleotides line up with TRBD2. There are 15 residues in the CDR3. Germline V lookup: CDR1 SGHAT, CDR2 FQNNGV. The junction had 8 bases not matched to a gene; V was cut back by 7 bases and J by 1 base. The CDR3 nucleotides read TGTGCCAGCAAAGGAAAAGCGGGAGGATCCTACGAGCAGTACTTC. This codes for CASKGKAGGSYEQYF.

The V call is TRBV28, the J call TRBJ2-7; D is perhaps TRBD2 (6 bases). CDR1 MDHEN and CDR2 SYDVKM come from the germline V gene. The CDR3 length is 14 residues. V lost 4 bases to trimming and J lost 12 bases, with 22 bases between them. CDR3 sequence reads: CASSSPIMGGSVYF. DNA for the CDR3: TGTGCCAGCAGTTCCCCCATTATGGGAGGATCGGTGTACTTC.

CDR3 sequence reads: CSVAGNNEKLFF. CDR3 nucleotides: TGCAGCGTTGCAGGGAATAATGAAAAACTGTTTTTT. This chain links TRBV29-1 with TRBJ1-4; D might be TRBD1 (5 bases). Germline loops: CDR1 SQVTM, CDR2 ANQGSEA. The CDR3 spans 12 residues. Trimming removed 4 bases at V and 4 bases at J, with 7 bases between.

CDR3 DNA: TGTGCCAGCCAAATGGGCAGGGGGCGTTACGAGCAGTACTTC. It codes for CASQMGRGRYEQYF. This rearrangement joins TRBV7-2 to TRBJ2-5, with 8 bases lining up with TRBD1. The DNA end lines up better with TRBJ2-7; the J call may be wrong. The CDR3 runs 14 residues. Germline values: CDR1 SGHTA, CDR2 FQGNSA.

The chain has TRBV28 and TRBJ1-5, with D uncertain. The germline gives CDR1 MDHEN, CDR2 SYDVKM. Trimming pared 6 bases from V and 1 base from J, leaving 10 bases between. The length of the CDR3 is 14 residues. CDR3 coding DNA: TGTGCCAGCAGACCCGACATAAGCAATCAGCCCCAGCATTTT. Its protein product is CASRPDISNQPQHF.

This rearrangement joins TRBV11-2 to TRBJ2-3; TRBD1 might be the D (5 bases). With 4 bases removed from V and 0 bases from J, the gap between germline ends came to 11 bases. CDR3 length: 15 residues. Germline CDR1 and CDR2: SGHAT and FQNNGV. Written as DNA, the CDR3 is TGTGCCAGCAGCTCGTCCAGGGCTAGCACAGATACGCAGTATTTT. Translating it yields CASSSSRASTDTQYF. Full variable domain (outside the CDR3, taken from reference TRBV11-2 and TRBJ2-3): EAGVAQSPRYKIIEKRQSVAFWCNPISGHATLYWYQQILGQGPKLLIQFQNNGVVDDSQLPKDRFSAERLKGVDSTLKIQPAKLEDSAVYLCASSSSRASTDTQYFGPGTRLTVL.

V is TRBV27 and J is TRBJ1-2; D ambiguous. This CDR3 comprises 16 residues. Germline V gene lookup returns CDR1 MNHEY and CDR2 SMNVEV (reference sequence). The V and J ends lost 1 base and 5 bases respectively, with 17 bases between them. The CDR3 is CASSLLMAGGLYGYTF. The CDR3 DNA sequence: TGTGCCAGCAGTTTATTGATGGCAGGAGGTTTATATGGCTACACCTTC.

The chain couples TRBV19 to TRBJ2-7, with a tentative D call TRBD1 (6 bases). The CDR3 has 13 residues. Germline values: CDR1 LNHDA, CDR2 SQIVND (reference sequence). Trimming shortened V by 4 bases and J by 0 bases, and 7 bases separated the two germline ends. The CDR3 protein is CASSRDNSYEQYF. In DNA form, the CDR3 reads TGTGCCAGTAGTAGGGACAACTCCTACGAGCAGTACTTC.

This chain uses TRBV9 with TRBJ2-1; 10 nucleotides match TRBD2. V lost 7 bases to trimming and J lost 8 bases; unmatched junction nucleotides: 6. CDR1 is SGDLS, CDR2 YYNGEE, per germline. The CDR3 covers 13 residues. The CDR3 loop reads CASSGTSVYEQFF. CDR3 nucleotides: TGTGCCAGCTCCGGGACTAGCGTCTATGAGCAGTTCTTC.

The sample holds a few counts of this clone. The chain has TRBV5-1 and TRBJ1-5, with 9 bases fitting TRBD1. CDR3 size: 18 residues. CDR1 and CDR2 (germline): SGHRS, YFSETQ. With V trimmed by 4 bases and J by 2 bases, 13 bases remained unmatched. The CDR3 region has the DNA TGCGCCAGCAGCCCCGGGGGCACAGGGGGCATGGGCAATCAGCCCCAGCATTTT. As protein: CASSPGGTGGMGNQPQHF.

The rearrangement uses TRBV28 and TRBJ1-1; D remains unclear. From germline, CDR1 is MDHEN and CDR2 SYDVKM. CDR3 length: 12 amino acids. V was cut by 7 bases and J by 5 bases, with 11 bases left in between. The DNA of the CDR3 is TGTGCCAGCAATCGGGGTCGTACTGAAGCTTTCTTT. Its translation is CASNRGRTEAFF.

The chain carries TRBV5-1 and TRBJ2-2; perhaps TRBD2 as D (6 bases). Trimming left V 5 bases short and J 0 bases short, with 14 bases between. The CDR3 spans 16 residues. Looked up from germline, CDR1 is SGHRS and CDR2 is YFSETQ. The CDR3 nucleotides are TGCGCCAGCAGGCGAGAGGGACTCACGAACACCGGGGAGCTGTTTTTT. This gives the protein CASRREGLTNTGELFF.

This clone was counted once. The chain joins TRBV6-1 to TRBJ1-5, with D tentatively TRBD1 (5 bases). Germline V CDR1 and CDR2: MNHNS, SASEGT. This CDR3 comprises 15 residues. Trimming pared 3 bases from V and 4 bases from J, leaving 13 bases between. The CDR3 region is CASSEGHPRNQPQHF. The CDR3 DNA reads TGTGCCAGCAGTGAGGGGCATCCGAGGAATCAGCCCCAGCATTTT.

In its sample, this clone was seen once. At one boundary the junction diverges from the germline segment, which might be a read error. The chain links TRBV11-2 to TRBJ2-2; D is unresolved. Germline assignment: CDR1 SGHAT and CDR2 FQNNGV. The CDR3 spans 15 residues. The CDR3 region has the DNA TGTGCCGGCAGCTTAAACAGTCAGAACACCGGGGAGCTGTTTTTT. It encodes CAGSLNSQNTGELFF.

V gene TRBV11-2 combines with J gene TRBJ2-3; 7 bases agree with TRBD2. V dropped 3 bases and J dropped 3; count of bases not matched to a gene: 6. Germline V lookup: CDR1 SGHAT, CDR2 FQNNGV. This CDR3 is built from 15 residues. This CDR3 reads CASSLWRERTDTQYF. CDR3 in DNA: TGTGCCAGCAGCTTGTGGCGGGAGAGGACAGATACGCAGTATTTT.